This is a list of T cell receptor beta chains from one sample in a study of cytomegalovirus exposure and HLA in healthy donors. TCRdb's table, derived via immunoSEQ multiplex PCR, lists solely in-frame clones and lacks some. The table shows 150,000 to 200,000 clones, with approximately 82% occurring only once. The sample consisted of PBMCs. The source is a male donor in good health and CMV-seronegative. CDR3s include the opening cysteine and the closing phenylalanine or tryptophan. A D gene is named only where the DNA matches it firmly. For some rows the clone size is stated as once, few or many, or as a class when expanded; others skip it.

TGTGCCAGCAACCCGGGGGGGGCCCAAGAGACCCAGTACTTC CASNPGGAQETQYF TRBD2 TRBJ2-5 NA TRBV5-4
TGTGCCAGCAGTACGTGGACAGGGCGAAACACCATATATTTT CASSTWTGRNTIYF TRBD1 TRBJ1-3 NA TRBV28
TGTGCCAGCAAGCTGGGGGACAGTGGAGAAAAACTGTTTTTT CASKLGDSGEKLFF TRBD1 TRBJ1-4 NA TRBV6-1
TGTGCCAGCAGCCCGTTGCCCCAATTCCTAGCGGAACACACAGATACGCAGTATTTT CASSPLPQFLAEHTDTQYF TRBD2 TRBJ2-3 NA TRBV14
TGTGCCAGCAGCCTGACAGTTTACAATGAGCAGTTCTTC CASSLTVYNEQFF NA TRBJ2-1 few TRBV7-8
TGCGCCAGCAGCCCGACCGGGACTAGGGAGTACAATGAGCAGTTCTTC CASSPTGTREYNEQFF TRBD2 TRBJ2-1 NA TRBV5-1
TGTGCCAGCAGTTACAGGGGATCGACTGAAGCTTTCTTT CASSYRGSTEAFF TRBD1 TRBJ1-1 NA TRBV2
TGCGCCAGCAGCCACGGGACAGGGGGTTTTGGGAACACTGAAGCTTTCTTT CASSHGTGGFGNTEAFF TRBD1 TRBJ1-1 once TRBV5-1
TGTGCCAGCAACCCGGCGGGTCCTAACAATGAGCAGTTCTTC CASNPAGPNNEQFF NA TRBJ2-1 few TRBV27
TGTGCCAGCAGTATAACGCAGGGACTAGCGGGGAATGAGCAGTTCTTC CASSITQGLAGNEQFF TRBD2 TRBJ2-1 NA TRBV28
TGTGCCAGCAGCCTTGGAGTAGCCTCTGGGGCCAACGTCCTGACTTTC CASSLGVASGANVLTF NA TRBJ2-6 NA TRBV5-6
TGTGCCAGCTCACTAGGGGATCCCCATGGCTACACCTTC CASSLGDPHGYTF NA TRBJ1-2 NA TRBV18
TGCGCCAGCAGCTTGGGGCGGACAGGGGCCGGGGAGCTGTTTTTT CASSLGRTGAGELFF TRBD1 TRBJ2-2 NA TRBV5-1
TGTGCCAGCAGCTTATCGGGACAGGGGGGAATTAGCAATCAGCCCCAGCATTTT CASSLSGQGGISNQPQHF TRBD1 TRBJ1-5 NA TRBV7-9
TGTGCCAGCAGGAGGGCGACAGGTGTGGGTGAAAAACTGTTTTTT CASRRATGVGEKLFF NA TRBJ1-4 few TRBV2
TGTGCCAGCAGTGAATGGCAGGGCCTCAATGAGCAGTTCTTC CASSEWQGLNEQFF NA TRBJ2-1 few TRBV25-1
TGCGCCAGCAGTGAGCCCCGGGAGGGCAGCGAGCAGTACTTC CASSEPREGSEQYF TRBD2 TRBJ2-7 NA TRBV10-1
TGCGCCAGCAGCTTGGCTCTAGCGGGGGCCGGGGATGAGCAGTTCTTC CASSLALAGAGDEQFF TRBD2 TRBJ2-1 NA TRBV5-1
TGTGCCAGCAGTACCCAGGGGGACAATGAGCAGTTCTTC CASSTQGDNEQFF TRBD1 TRBJ2-1 NA TRBV6-6
TGTGCCAGCAGTGGGGGGGCTAGCGGGTTATACGAGCAGTACTTC CASSGGASGLYEQYF TRBD2 TRBJ2-7 NA TRBV9
TGTGCCAGCTCACCAAGCGGGGGACCCTACGAGCAGTACTTC CASSPSGGPYEQYF TRBD2 TRBJ2-7 NA TRBV18
TGCGCCAGCAGCCATCCCCGAGGCGGCGGGAGGGCCACAGATACGCAGTATTTT CASSHPRGGGRATDTQYF TRBD2 TRBJ2-3 NA TRBV4-1
TGTGCCAGCAGCTTAGTACAGGGGAATAATTCACCCCTCCACTTT CASSLVQGNNSPLHF TRBD1 TRBJ1-6 NA TRBV7-8
TGTGCCAGCAGCGGTCAGGGAGGGGACGAGCAGTACTTC CASSGQGGDEQYF TRBD2 TRBJ2-7 NA TRBV5-4
TGTGCCAGCAGTCTCGACAGGGGAGTAGGAGTGCAGTTCTTC CASSLDRGVGVQFF TRBD1 TRBJ2-1 NA TRBV5-4
TGTGCCAGCAGCGCAGTCCAAAGCACCGGGGAGCTGTTTTTT CASSAVQSTGELFF NA TRBJ2-2 NA TRBV5-4
TGTGCCAGCAGCAAAGGAGGGGCCAAAAACATTCAGTACTTC CASSKGGAKNIQYF NA TRBJ2-4 NA TRBV21-1
TGTGCCAGCAGCTTAGCGTCAGGTGGGGCCTATGGCTACACCTTC CASSLASGGAYGYTF NA TRBJ1-2 few TRBV7-9
TGTGCCAGCAGCGAGTTACAGGGGGCTACTGAAGCTTTCTTT CASSELQGATEAFF TRBD1 TRBJ1-1 NA TRBV9
TGTGCCAGCAGCACGGGAAACTACGAGCAGTACTTC CASSTGNYEQYF NA TRBJ2-7 NA TRBV5-4
TGTGCTAGTGGTTCAGGGACAGGGGGCACAGATACGCAGTATTTT CASGSGTGGTDTQYF TRBD1 TRBJ2-3 NA TRBV12-5
TGTGCCAGCAGCTTAGAGCTGGCCTCCTACGAGCAGTACTTC CASSLELASYEQYF NA TRBJ2-7 NA TRBV11-2
TGTGCCAGCAGCCACAGGGAGAATCAGCCCCAGCATTTT CASSHRENQPQHF NA TRBJ1-5 few TRBV7-2
TGTGCCAGCAGTCCCCGACTAGCGGGAAAAACAGATACGCAGTATTTT CASSPRLAGKTDTQYF TRBD2 TRBJ2-3 NA TRBV27
TGCAGTGCTAGAGCGTCCTACGAGCAGTACTTC CSARASYEQYF NA TRBJ2-7 NA TRBV20-1
TGTGCCAGCAGTGGACCCAGCGGGGCTCAAGAGACCCAGTACTTC CASSGPSGAQETQYF TRBD2 TRBJ2-5 NA TRBV2
TGTGCCAGCACCGACTTTCCCAGGGGTAGGACTGAAGCTTTCTTT CASTDFPRGRTEAFF NA TRBJ1-1 NA TRBV27
TGTGCCAGCAGCCCGTACAGGATGACGGGAAACACCATATATTTT CASSPYRMTGNTIYF NA TRBJ1-3 NA TRBV7-2
TGTGCCAGCAGCTTAGGTAGGGGGCGCGTTGAGCCCCAGCATTTT CASSLGRGRVEPQHF TRBD1 TRBJ1-5 NA TRBV7-8
TGCGCCAGCAGCTTGACCGGGACTGAAGCTTTCTTT CASSLTGTEAFF NA TRBJ1-1 many TRBV5-1
TGTGCCAGCAGCTTAGGACAGGGCTACGAGCAGTACTTC CASSLGQGYEQYF NA TRBJ2-7 NA TRBV13
TGCGCCAGCAGCCCAATACAGGGGGCCGGCTACACCTTC CASSPIQGAGYTF TRBD1 TRBJ1-2 NA TRBV4-3
TGTGCCAGCGAAGGGGCGCTGGGGGCTGGCTACACCTTC CASEGALGAGYTF NA TRBJ1-2 NA TRBV2
TGTGCCAGCAGCCGGATCCGACTGGAGGGCGATACGCAGTATTTT CASSRIRLEGDTQYF NA TRBJ2-3 few TRBV7-9
TGTGCCAGCAGCTTAGTGGACAGGGGTTACGAGCAGTACTTC CASSLVDRGYEQYF TRBD1 TRBJ2-7 NA TRBV11-2